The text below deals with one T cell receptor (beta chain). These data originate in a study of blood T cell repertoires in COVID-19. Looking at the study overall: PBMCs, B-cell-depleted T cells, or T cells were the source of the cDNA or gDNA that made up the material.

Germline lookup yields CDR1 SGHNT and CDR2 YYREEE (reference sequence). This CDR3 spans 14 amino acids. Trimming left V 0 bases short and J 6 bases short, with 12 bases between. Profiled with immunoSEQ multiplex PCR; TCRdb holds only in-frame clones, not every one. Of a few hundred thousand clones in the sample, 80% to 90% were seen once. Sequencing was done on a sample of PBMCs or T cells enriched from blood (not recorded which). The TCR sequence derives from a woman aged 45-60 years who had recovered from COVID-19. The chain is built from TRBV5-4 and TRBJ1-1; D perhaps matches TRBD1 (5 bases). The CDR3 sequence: CASSLGRGDAEAFF. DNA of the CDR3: TGTGCCAGCAGCTTGGGACGGGGGGACGCTGAAGCTTTCTTT.